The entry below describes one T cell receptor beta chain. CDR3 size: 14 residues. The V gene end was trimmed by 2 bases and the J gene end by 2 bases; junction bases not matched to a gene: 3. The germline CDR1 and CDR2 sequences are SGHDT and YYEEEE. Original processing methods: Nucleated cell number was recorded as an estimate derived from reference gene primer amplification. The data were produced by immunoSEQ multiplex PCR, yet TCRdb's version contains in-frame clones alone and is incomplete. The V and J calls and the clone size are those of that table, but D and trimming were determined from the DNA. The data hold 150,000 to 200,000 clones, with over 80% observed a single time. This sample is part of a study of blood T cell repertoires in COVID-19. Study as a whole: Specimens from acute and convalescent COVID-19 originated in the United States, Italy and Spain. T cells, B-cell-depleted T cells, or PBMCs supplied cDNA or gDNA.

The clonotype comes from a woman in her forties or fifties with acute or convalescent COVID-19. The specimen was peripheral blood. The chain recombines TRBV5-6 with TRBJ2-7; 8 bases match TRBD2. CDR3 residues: CASSFTGGPYEQYF. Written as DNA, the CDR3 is TGTGCCAGCAGCTTTACGGGAGGGCCCTACGAGCAGTACTTC.